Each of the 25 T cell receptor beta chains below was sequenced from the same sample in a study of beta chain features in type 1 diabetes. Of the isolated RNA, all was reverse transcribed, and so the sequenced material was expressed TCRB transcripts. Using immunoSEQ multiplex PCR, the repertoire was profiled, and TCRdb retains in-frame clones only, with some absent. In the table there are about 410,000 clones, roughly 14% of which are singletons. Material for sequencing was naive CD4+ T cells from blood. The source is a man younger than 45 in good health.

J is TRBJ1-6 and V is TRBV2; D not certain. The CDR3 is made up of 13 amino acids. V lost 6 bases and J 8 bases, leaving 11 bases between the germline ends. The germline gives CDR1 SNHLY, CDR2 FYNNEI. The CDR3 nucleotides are TGTGCCAGCAGGGCAGCCTTGGATTCACCCCTCCACTTT. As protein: CASRAALDSPLHF.

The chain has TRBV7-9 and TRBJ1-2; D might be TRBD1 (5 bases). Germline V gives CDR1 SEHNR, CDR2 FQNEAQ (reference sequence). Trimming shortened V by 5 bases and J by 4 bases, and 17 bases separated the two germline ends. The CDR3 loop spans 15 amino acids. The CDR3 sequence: CASSPEGHWGYGYTF. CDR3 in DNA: TGTGCCAGCAGCCCCGAGGGGCACTGGGGCTATGGCTACACCTTC.

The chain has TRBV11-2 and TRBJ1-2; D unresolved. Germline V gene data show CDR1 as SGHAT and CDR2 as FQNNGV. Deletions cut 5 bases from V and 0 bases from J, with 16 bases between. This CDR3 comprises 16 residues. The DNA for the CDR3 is TGTGCCAGCAGCCAGGATGCGGCCAGAGCTAACTATGGCTACACCTTC. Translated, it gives CASSQDAARANYGYTF.

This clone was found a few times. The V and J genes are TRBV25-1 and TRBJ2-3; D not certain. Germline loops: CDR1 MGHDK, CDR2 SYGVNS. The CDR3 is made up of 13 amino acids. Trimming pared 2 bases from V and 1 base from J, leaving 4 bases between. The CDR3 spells CASSEGGTDTQYF. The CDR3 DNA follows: TGTGCCAGCAGTGAAGGTGGCACAGATACGCAGTATTTT.

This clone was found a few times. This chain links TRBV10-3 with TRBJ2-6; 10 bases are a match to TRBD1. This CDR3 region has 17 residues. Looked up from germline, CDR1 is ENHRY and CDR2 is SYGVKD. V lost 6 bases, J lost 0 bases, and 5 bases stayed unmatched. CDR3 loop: CAISRTGGASGANVLTF. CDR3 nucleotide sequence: TGTGCCATCAGCCGGACAGGGGGAGCCTCTGGGGCCAACGTCCTGACTTTC.

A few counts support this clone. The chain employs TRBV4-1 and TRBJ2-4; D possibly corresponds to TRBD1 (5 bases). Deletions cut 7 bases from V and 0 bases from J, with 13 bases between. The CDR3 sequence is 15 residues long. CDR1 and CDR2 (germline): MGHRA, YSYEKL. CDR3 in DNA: TGCGCCAGCACCGAGCTGGGGCTAGCCAAAAACATTCAGTACTTC. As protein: CASTELGLAKNIQYF.

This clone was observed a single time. In nucleotides, the CDR3 is TGCGCCAGCAGCCAAGACGGACAGTCCACCTATGGCTACACCTTC. Protein sequence: CASSQDGQSTYGYTF. The chain uses TRBV4-1 and TRBJ1-2, with D maybe TRBD1 (6 bases). Trimming took 0 bases from V and 4 from J, leaving 12 bases between them. From germline, CDR1 is MGHRA and CDR2 YSYEKL. This CDR3 contains 15 residues.

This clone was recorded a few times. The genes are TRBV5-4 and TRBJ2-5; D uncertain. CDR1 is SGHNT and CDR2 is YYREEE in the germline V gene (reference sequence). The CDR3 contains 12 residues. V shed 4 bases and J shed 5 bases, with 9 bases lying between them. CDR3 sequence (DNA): TGTGCCAGCAGCAACCCGGAGGAGACCCAGTACTTC. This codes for CASSNPEETQYF.

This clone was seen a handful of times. The CDR3 nucleotides are TGTGCCAGCAGTGCCGAAGAGACCCAGTACTTC. This encodes CASSAEETQYF. The rearrangement joins TRBV25-1 to TRBJ2-5; D is unclear. Looked up from germline, CDR1 is MGHDK and CDR2 is SYGVNS. The CDR3 is made up of 11 amino acids. The V and J ends lost 4 bases and 3 bases respectively, with 3 bases between them.

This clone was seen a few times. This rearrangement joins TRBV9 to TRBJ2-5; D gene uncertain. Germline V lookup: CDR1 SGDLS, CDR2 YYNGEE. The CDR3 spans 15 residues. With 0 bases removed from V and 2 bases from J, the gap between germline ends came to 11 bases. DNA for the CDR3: TGTGCCAGCAGCGTAGTTGGGTCAGGACAAGAGACCCAGTACTTC. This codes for CASSVVGSGQETQYF. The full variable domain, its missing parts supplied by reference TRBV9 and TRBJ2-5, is DSGVTQTPKHLITATGQRVTLRCSPRSGDLSVYWYQQSLDQGLQFLIQYYNGEERAKGNILERFSAQQFPDLHSELNLSSLELGDSALYFCASSVVGSGQETQYFGPGTRLLVL.

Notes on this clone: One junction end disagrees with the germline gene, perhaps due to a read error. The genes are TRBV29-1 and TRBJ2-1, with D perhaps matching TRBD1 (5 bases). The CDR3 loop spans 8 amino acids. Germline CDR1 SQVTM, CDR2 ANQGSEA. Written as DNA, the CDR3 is TGCAGCGTTGGGACAACGCTCTTC. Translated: CSVGTTLF.

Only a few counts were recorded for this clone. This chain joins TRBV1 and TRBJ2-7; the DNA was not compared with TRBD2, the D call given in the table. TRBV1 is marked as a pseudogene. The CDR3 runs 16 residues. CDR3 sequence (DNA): TGCACCAGCAGCCACCCTAGGACTAGCGGGGGCTACGAGCAGTACTTC. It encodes CTSSHPRTSGGYEQYF.

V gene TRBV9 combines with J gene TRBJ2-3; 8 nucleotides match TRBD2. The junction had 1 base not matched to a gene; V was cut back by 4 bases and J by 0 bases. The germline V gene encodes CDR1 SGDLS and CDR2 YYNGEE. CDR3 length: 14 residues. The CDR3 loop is CASSSSGSTDTQYF. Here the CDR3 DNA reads TGTGCCAGCAGCTCTAGCGGGAGCACAGATACGCAGTATTTT. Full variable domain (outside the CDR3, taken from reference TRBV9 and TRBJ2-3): DSGVTQTPKHLITATGQRVTLRCSPRSGDLSVYWYQQSLDQGLQFLIQYYNGEERAKGNILERFSAQQFPDLHSELNLSSLELGDSALYFCASSSSGSTDTQYFGPGTRLTVL.

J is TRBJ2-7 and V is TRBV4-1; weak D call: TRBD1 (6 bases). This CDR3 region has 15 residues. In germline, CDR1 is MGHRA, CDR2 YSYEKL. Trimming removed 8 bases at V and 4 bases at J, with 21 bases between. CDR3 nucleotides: TGCGCCAGCGCTTCGGTGGGGACACGGTCTTACGAGCAGTACTTC. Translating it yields CASASVGTRSYEQYF.

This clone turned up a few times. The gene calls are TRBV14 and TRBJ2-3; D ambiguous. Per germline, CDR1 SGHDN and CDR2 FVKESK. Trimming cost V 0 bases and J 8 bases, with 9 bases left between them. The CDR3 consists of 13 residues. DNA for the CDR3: TGTGCCAGCAGCCAAGAGGCCTACCTTACGCAGTATTTT. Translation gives CASSQEAYLTQYF.

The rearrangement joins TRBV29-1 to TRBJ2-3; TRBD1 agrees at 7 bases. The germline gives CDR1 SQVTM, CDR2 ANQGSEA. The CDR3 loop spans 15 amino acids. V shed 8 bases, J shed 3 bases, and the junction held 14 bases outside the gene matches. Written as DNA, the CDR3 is TGCAGCTTAAGGACAGGACGGTATCAAACAGATACGCAGTATTTT. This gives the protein CSLRTGRYQTDTQYF.

CDR3 in DNA: TGTGCCAGCAGCGTAGACGGGGGGGCCGCGAATGAGCAGTTCTTC. This translates into CASSVDGGAANEQFF. The chain joins TRBV9 to TRBJ2-1, with 8 bases matching TRBD2. The CDR3 contains 15 residues. Germline-derived CDR1 and CDR2 are SGDLS and YYNGEE. Losses at the gene ends were 0 bases for V and 7 bases for J; bases not matched to a gene: 6. Variable domain in full (rest from reference TRBV9 and TRBJ2-1): DSGVTQTPKHLITATGQRVTLRCSPRSGDLSVYWYQQSLDQGLQFLIQYYNGEERAKGNILERFSAQQFPDLHSELNLSSLELGDSALYFCASSVDGGAANEQFFGPGTRLTVL.

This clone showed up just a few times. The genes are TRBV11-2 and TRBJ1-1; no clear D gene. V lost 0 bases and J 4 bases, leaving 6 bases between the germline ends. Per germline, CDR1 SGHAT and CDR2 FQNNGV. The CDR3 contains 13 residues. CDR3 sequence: CASSLEVRTEAFF. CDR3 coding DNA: TGTGCCAGCAGCTTAGAAGTTCGCACTGAAGCTTTCTTT.

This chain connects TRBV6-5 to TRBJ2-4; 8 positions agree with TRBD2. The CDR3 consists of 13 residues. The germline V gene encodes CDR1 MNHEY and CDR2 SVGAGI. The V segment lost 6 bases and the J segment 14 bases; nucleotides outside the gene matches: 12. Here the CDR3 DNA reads TGTGCCAGCAGGCCCCAGAAGCGGGGGCCAGAGTACTTC. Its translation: CASRPQKRGPEYF.

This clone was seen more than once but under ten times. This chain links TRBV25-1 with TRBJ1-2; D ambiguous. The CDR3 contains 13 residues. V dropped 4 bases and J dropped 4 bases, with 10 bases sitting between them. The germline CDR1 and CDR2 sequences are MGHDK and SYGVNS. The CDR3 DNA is TGTGCCAGCAGTGCTGGGCCTGTCTATGGCTACACCTTC. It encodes CASSAGPVYGYTF.

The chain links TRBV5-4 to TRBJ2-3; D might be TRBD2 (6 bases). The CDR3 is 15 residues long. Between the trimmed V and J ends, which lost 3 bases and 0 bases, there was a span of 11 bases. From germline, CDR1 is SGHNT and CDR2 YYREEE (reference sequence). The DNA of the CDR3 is TGTGCCAGCAGCTCTGGGACTCCCAGCACAGATACGCAGTATTTT. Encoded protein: CASSSGTPSTDTQYF.

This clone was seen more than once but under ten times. CDR3 sequence reads: CASSLARTGIGLDTQYF. The DNA for the CDR3 is TGTGCCAGCAGCTTAGCCCGGACAGGGATCGGCTTAGATACGCAGTATTTT. The V call is TRBV7-9, the J call TRBJ2-3; 8 positions agree with TRBD1. From germline, CDR1 is SEHNR and CDR2 FQNEAQ (reference sequence). The ends lost 0 bases at V and 5 bases at J; junction bases unmatched: 10. This CDR3 has 17 amino acids.

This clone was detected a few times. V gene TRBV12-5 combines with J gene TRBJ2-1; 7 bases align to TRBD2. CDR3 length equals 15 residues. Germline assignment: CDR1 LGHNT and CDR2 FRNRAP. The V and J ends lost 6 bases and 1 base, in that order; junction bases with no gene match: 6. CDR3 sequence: CASGLPGGSYNEQFF. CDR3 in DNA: TGTGCTAGTGGGCTTCCGGGGGGATCCTACAATGAGCAGTTCTTC.

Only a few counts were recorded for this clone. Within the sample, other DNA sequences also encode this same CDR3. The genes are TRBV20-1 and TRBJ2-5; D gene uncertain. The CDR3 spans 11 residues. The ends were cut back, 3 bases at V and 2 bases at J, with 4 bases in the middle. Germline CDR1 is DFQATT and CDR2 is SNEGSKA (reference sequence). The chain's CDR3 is CSASQQETQYF. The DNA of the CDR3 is TGCAGTGCTAGCCAACAAGAGACCCAGTACTTC.

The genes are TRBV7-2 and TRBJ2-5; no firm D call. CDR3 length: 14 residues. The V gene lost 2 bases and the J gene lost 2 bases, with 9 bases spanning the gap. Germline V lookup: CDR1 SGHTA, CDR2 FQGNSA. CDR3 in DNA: TGTGCCAGCAGCTTAAATTATAGGCAAGAGACCCAGTACTTC. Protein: CASSLNYRQETQYF.